Listed here is a single T cell receptor (beta chain). These data are taken from a study of control samples from healthy donors and cancer patients. Per germline, CDR1 SGHNT and CDR2 YYREEE (reference sequence). Deletions cut 7 bases from V and 4 bases from J, with 17 bases between. CDR3 length equals 14 residues. TCRdb's table, derived via immunoSEQ multiplex PCR, lists solely in-frame clones and lacks some. The sample contains approximately 37,000 clones, 90% to 95% of which appear only once. The receptor was isolated from a woman aged 50 to 65 in good health. The rearrangement links TRBV5-4 to TRBJ1-2; D gene uncertain. Sequencing was done on a sample of blood. This CDR3 reads CASRLRRRTYGYTF. In DNA form, the CDR3 reads TGTGCCAGCCGACTAAGGCGCAGGACCTATGGCTACACCTTC.